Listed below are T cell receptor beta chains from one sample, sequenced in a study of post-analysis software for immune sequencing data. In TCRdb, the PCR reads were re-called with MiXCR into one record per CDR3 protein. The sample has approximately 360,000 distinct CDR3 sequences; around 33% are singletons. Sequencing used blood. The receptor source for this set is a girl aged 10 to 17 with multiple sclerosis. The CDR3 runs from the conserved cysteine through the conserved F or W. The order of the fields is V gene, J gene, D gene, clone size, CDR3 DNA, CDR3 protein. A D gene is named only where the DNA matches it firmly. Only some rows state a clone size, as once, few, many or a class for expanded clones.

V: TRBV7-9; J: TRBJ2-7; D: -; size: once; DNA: TGTGCCAGCAGCTTAGGAGCAATCTGGGGCGACGAGCAGTACTTC; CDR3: CASSLGAIWGDEQYF
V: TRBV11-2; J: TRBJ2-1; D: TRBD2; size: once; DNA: TGTGCCAGCAACCTCCCCACGGCGGGGGGGCCCTACAATGAGCAGTTCTTC; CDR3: CASNLPTAGGPYNEQFF
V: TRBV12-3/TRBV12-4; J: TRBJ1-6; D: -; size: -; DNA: TGTGCCAGCAGTTTGGAGCATTCACCCCTCCACTTT; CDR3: CASSLEHSPLHF
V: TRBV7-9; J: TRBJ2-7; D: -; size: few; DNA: TGTGCCAGCAGCTTAGGAGGGGCAGACGAGCAGTACTTC; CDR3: CASSLGGADEQYF
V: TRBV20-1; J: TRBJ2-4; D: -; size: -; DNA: TGCAGTGCCCTCCTAGCGCCGCAGGAAAACATTCAGTACTTC; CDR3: CSALLAPQENIQYF
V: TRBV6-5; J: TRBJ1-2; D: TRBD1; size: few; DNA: TGTGCCAGCAGCCCTTTTCAGGGGGACTATGGCTACACCTTC; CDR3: CASSPFQGDYGYTF
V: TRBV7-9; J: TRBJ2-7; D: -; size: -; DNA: TGTGCCAGCAGCTTAGATGGGACCAACGTGGCCACCCAGTACTTC; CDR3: CASSLDGTNVATQYF
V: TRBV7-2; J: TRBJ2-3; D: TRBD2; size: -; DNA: TGTGCCAGCAGACCCCAACTAGCGGGAGTAGATACGCAGTATTTT; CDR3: CASRPQLAGVDTQYF
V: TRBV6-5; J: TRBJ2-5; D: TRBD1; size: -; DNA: TGTGCCAGCAGCCGGGACAGGGGGCGAGAAGAGACCCAGTACTTC; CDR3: CASSRDRGREETQYF
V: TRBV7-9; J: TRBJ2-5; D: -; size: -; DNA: TGTGCCAGCAGCTTCCGGGTTCAAGAGACCCAGTACTTC; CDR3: CASSFRVQETQYF
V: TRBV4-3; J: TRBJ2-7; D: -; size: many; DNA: TGCGCCAGCAGCCCCAAGAGTACACAGACCTACGAGCAGTACTTC; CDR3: CASSPKSTQTYEQYF
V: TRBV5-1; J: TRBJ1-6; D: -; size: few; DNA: TGCGCCAGCAGCTTCCAACCTAATTCACCCCTCCACTTT; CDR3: CASSFQPNSPLHF
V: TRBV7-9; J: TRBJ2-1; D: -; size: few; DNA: TGTGCCAGCAGCTTAGACCCCATGGGGGCGAGAGGTGATGAGCAGTTCTTC; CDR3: CASSLDPMGARGDEQFF
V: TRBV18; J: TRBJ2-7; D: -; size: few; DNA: TGTGCCAGCTCACCCATGACAGTCCACGAGCAGTACTTC; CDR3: CASSPMTVHEQYF
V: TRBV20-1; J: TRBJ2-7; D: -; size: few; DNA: TGCAGTGCACGGGACACAGCCTACGAGCAGTACTTC; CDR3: CSARDTAYEQYF
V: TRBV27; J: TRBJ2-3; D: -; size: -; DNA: TGTGCCAGTGGTGCGGTCACAGTAACTAGCACAGATACGCAGTATTTT; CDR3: CASGAVTVTSTDTQYF
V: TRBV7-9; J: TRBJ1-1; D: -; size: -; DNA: TGTGCCAGCTCCAGTTTCGCGGAGAACACTGAAGCTTTCTTT; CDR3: CASSSFAENTEAFF
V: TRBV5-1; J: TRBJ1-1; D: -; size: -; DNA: TGCGCCAGCAGCCGGGCTGTGAACACTGAAGCTTTCTTT; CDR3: CASSRAVNTEAFF
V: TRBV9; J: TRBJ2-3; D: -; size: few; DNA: TGTGCCAGCAGCGTTGGGACCACAGATACGCAGTATTTT; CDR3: CASSVGTTDTQYF
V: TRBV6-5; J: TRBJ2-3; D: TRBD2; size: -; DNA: TGTGCCAGCAGTTACTCGAGGCGGGGGGGGCCTTTTGGAGAGTATTTT; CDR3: CASSYSRRGGPFGEYF
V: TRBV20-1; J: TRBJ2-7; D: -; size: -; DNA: TGCAGTGCTAATGCTGGACACGAGCAGTACTTC; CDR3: CSANAGHEQYF
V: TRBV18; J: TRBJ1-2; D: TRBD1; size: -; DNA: TGTGCCAGCTCACGAGGACAGGACGCTTATGGCTACACCTTC; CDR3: CASSRGQDAYGYTF
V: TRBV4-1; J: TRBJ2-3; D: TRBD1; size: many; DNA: TGCGCCAGCAGCCTCAGGGGACAGGGCACAGATACGCAGTATTTT; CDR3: CASSLRGQGTDTQYF
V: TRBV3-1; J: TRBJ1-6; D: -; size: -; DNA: TGTGCCAGCAGCCAGGGGAGGGTGGGAAATTCACCCCTCCACTTT; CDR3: CASSQGRVGNSPLHF
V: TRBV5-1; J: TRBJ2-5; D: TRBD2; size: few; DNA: TGCGCCACCAAACCGGGAGGACCCAGACAAGAGACCCAGTACTTC; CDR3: CATKPGGPRQETQYF
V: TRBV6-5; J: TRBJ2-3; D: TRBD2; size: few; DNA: TGTGCCAGCAGTTACTCGCCGGGACTAGGGGATACGCAGTATTTT; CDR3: CASSYSPGLGDTQYF
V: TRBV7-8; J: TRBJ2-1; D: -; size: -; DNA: TGTGCCAGCAGCCCCACGCTAGCGTTCGAGGGTAATGAGCAGTTCTTC; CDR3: CASSPTLAFEGNEQFF
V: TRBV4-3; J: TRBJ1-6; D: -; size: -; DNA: TGCGCCAGCAGCCAAGATTATCCCCGAGACGTCGTAGAGAATTCACCCCTCCACTTT; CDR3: CASSQDYPRDVVENSPLHF
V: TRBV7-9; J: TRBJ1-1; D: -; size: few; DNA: TGTGCCAGCAGCCCGGAGAACACTGAAGCTTTCTTT; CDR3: CASSPENTEAFF
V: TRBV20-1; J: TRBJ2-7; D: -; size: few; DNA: TGCAGTGCTAACCATAAGGGGGACTACGAGCAGTACTTC; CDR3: CSANHKGDYEQYF
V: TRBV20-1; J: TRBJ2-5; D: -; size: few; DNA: TGCAGTGCTAGAGATCCGGCTCCGACGGGGGTTGAGACCCAGTACTTC; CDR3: CSARDPAPTGVETQYF